The T cell receptor beta chain under discussion was sequenced for a study of control samples from healthy donors and cancer patients. Only in-frame clones appear in the TCRdb table, and some are missing; sequencing was by immunoSEQ multiplex PCR. The sample shows about 60,000 clones, roughly 85% of them seen only once. This clone was counted a single time. From germline, CDR1 is SNHLY and CDR2 FYNNEI. The CDR3 spans 15 residues. Trimming shortened V by 3 bases and J by 4 bases, and 15 bases separated the two germline ends. This sequence originates from a man aged 35 to 55 in good health. V is TRBV2 and J is TRBJ1-1; possible D gene TRBD1, 6 bases. Specimen: blood. The CDR3 coding sequence is TGTGCCAGCAGTGATGAGGGGACAATGGGCACTGAAGCTTTCTTT. Its translation: CASSDEGTMGTEAFF.